The source of this TCR beta chain is a study of blood T cell repertoires in COVID-19. About the research overall: COVID-19 samples, acute and convalescent, were from the United States, Italy and Spain.

In the original processing: Amplified reference gene primers provided the basis for estimating nucleated cell counts. Sequenced by immunoSEQ multiplex PCR; TCRdb stores in-frame clones only, minus some. V and J calls and clone size are as listed in that table; D and trimming were resolved from the DNA. The table shows around 170,000 clones, with approximately 86% occurring only once. Germline CDR1 is MDHEN and CDR2 is SYDVKM. The V end lost 6 bases, the J end lost 6 bases, and 14 bases lay between the germline ends. The CDR3 loop spans 13 amino acids. Sequencing was performed on peripheral blood. V gene TRBV28 combines with J gene TRBJ1-1; possible D gene TRBD1, 6 bases. This TCR came from a man aged 50 to 59 with active or convalescent COVID-19. CDR3 coding DNA: TGTGCCAGCAGGCAGGGGACGGTGGCTGAAGCTTTCTTT. Amino acid sequence: CASRQGTVAEAFF. Combining the CDR3 with reference TRBV28 and TRBJ1-1 gives the whole variable domain DVKVTQSSRYLVKRTGEKVFLECVQDMDHENMFWYRQDPGLGLRLIYFSYDVKMKEKGDIPEGYSVSREKKERFSLILESASTNQTSMYLCASRQGTVAEAFFGQGTRLTVV.